These 23 T cell receptor beta chains were sequenced from one sample in a study of T-cell memory formation after mild COVID-19. Using its own MiXCR run on the 5' RACE reads, TCRdb lists one record per CDR3 protein. The sample includes about 400,000 distinct CDR3 sequences, approximately 15% seen only once; the top ten take about 20%. Sequenced input: PBMCs or a T cell subset sorted from them (not recorded which). The receptor set was obtained from a young man who had mild COVID-19 (a few samples of this study predate the infection). Cell type and time point are not known.

This clonotype has more than one count but fewer than ten. The genes are TRBV25-1 and TRBJ1-2; D gene unclear. From germline, CDR1 is MGHDK and CDR2 SYGVNS. V was cut by 6 bases and J by 1 base, with 3 bases left in between. This CDR3 spans 11 amino acids. CDR3 amino acids: CASRSNYGYTF. CDR3 DNA sequence: TGTGCCAGCAGAAGTAACTATGGCTACACCTTC.

Ten or more counts support this clonotype. The chain uses TRBV12-3 or TRBV12-4 and TRBJ2-3; D tentatively reads TRBD1 or TRBD2 (5 bases each). V was trimmed by 6 bases and J by 0 bases, leaving 22 bases between them. The CDR3 extends over 18 amino acids. The CDR3 DNA follows: TGTGCCAGCAGCCAAAAAGAGTCCTGGGGGATTAGCACAGATACGCAGTATTTT. This encodes CASSQKESWGISTDTQYF.

The chain is built from TRBV12-3 or TRBV12-4 and TRBJ2-6, with unresolved D. The length of the CDR3 is 15 residues. V dropped 5 bases and J dropped 0 bases, with 8 bases sitting between them. Written as DNA, the CDR3 is TGTGCCAGCAGTGTACACATCTCTGGGGCCAACGTCCTGACTTTC. It encodes CASSVHISGANVLTF.

V gene TRBV4-3 combines with J gene TRBJ1-6; D ambiguous. Deletions cut 1 base from V and 6 bases from J, with 7 bases between. The CDR3 consists of 14 residues. Germline CDR1 reads LGHNA; CDR2 reads YSLEER. CDR3 DNA: TGCGCCAGCAGCCAAGCGGACCTTAATTCACCCCTCCACTTT. Its translation is CASSQADLNSPLHF.

This clonotype was detected a few times. The V call is TRBV6-5, the J call TRBJ1-4; possibly TRBD1 for D (6 bases). This CDR3 has 14 residues. Between the trimmed V and J ends, which lost 0 bases and 8 bases, there was a span of 10 bases. Germline V lookup: CDR1 MNHEY, CDR2 SVGAGI. The CDR3 region is CASSYSGTSEKLFF. The CDR3, as DNA: TGTGCCAGCAGTTACTCTGGGACAAGCGAAAAACTGTTTTTT.

The rearrangement joins TRBV7-9 to TRBJ2-3, with D unclear. Germline V lookup: CDR1 SEHNR, CDR2 FQNEAQ (reference sequence). This CDR3 contains 12 residues. V dropped 5 bases and J dropped 5 bases, with 8 bases sitting between them. CDR3 coding DNA: TGTGCCAGCAGCAAACCCCTAGATACGCAGTATTTT. It is translated as CASSKPLDTQYF.

This clonotype showed up just a few times. V usage is TRBV18 and J usage is TRBJ1-1, with a tentative D call TRBD1 (5 bases). The ends were cut back, 4 bases at V and 3 bases at J, with 9 bases in the middle. Germline V CDR1 and CDR2: KGHSH, LQKENI. There are 13 residues in the CDR3. The CDR3 is CASSRDRYTEAFF. Written as DNA, the CDR3 is TGTGCCAGCTCACGGGACCGATACACTGAAGCTTTCTTT.

This clonotype has at least ten counts. This sequence joins TRBV7-2 and TRBJ2-2; D unclear. From germline, CDR1 is SGHTA and CDR2 FQGNSA. The CDR3 sequence is 18 residues long. V shed 4 bases and J shed 3 bases, with 21 bases lying between them. CDR3 DNA sequence: TGTGCCAGCAGCTCCCGGGTTACCCACGCATCGTACACCGGGGAGCTGTTTTTT. Residues: CASSSRVTHASYTGELFF.

This clonotype has more than one count but fewer than ten. The chain has TRBV4-3 and TRBJ2-3, with D perhaps assigned TRBD1 or TRBD2 (6 bases each). V was trimmed by 4 bases and J by 4 bases, leaving 21 bases between them. CDR1 LGHNA and CDR2 YSLEER come from the germline V gene. The CDR3 sequence is 17 residues long. The CDR3 loop reads CASSPQRRGVRADTQYF. The CDR3 nucleotides read TGCGCCAGCAGCCCCCAACGGAGGGGGGTTAGGGCAGATACGCAGTATTTT.

This chain joins TRBV28 and TRBJ1-1, with D hard to call. The CDR3 consists of 14 residues. Trimming took 8 bases from V and 2 from J, leaving 15 bases between them. Germline CDR1 and CDR2: MDHEN and SYDVKM. This CDR3 is CASGGGSTNTEAFF. The CDR3, as DNA: TGTGCCAGCGGAGGAGGCTCCACAAACACTGAAGCTTTCTTT.

This clonotype was observed a few times. This chain links TRBV6-2 or TRBV6-3 with TRBJ2-1, with TRBD2 matching 15 bases. The CDR3 is 17 amino acids. With 6 bases clipped from V and 2 bases from J, the junction kept 5 bases outside the gene matches. Per germline, CDR1 MNHEY and CDR2 SVGEGT. CDR3 sequence: CASSRTSGGGTYNEQFF. CDR3 bases: TGTGCCAGCAGCCGGACTAGCGGGGGGGGAACCTACAATGAGCAGTTCTTC.

V is TRBV6-5 and J is TRBJ1-2; D remains unclear. V was cut by 5 bases and J by 8 bases, with 15 bases left in between. CDR1 MNHEY and CDR2 SVGAGI come from the germline V gene. The CDR3 sequence is 13 residues long. CDR3 amino acids: CASSAGPSRGYTF. The CDR3 DNA is TGTGCCAGCAGTGCCGGGCCCTCCCGCGGCTACACCTTC.

This clonotype was seen more than once but under ten times. This chain links TRBV4-3 with TRBJ2-6, with a possible D match to TRBD2 (6 bases). V was clipped by 1 base and J by 0 bases, with 10 bases between them. From germline, CDR1 is LGHNA and CDR2 YSLEER. CDR3 length equals 17 residues. As DNA, the CDR3 is TGCGCCAGCAGCCAAGGGGGAGGTCCCTCTGGGGCCAACGTCCTGACTTTC. This encodes CASSQGGGPSGANVLTF.

This clonotype was detected many times. The chain is built from TRBV20-1 and TRBJ1-5, with D possibly being TRBD1 (6 bases). The CDR3 is 14 residues long. Germline CDR1 is DFQATT and CDR2 is SNEGSKA (reference sequence). V shed 6 bases and J shed 0 bases, with 12 bases lying between them. The CDR3 coding sequence is TGCAGTGCAGGGGGGACTTATAGCAATCAGCCCCAGCATTTT. Translating it yields CSAGGTYSNQPQHF.

This clonotype has only a few counts. The chain combines TRBV6-1 with TRBJ2-7; D uncertain. Germline V lookup: CDR1 MNHNS, CDR2 SASEGT. This CDR3 has 13 amino acids. Trimming left V 0 bases short and J 6 bases short, with 9 bases between. The CDR3 DNA sequence: TGTGCCAGCAGTGAAGCGCGTCCCTCCGAGCAGTACGTC. Translated, it gives CASSEARPSEQYV.

This clonotype was picked up many times. The J gene is TRBJ2-1, the V gene TRBV12-3 or TRBV12-4; 9 positions match TRBD2. The V segment lost 6 bases and the J segment 3 bases; nucleotides outside the gene matches: 12. The CDR3 covers 17 residues. CDR3 DNA sequence: TGTGCCAGCAGCCATTTGGGGGCGGGGGGGCGCTACAATGAGCAGTTCTTC. Protein: CASSHLGAGGRYNEQFF.

This clonotype was detected ten times or more. The chain carries TRBV18 and TRBJ2-5, with D tentatively TRBD2 (5 bases). The CDR3 runs 13 residues. The germline gives CDR1 KGHSH, CDR2 LQKENI. V was cut by 4 bases and J by 1 base, with 7 bases left in between. The CDR3 nucleotides read TGTGCCAGCTCACAGGGAGTCCAAGAGACCCAGTACTTC. Its protein is CASSQGVQETQYF.

This chain uses TRBV20-1 with TRBJ1-1, with 10 positions matching TRBD1. The germline gives CDR1 DFQATT, CDR2 SNEGSKA (reference sequence). CDR3 length equals 17 residues. J was trimmed by 0 bases and V by 3 bases; bases with no gene match: 10. CDR3 sequence (DNA): TGCAGTGCTAGGGATGGGGACAGGGGAAGCATGAACACTGAAGCTTTCTTT. Protein product: CSARDGDRGSMNTEAFF.

The V call is TRBV6-5, the J call TRBJ2-5, with 8 bases lining up with TRBD1. V lost 1 base, J lost 5 bases, and 3 bases stayed unmatched. CDR1 is MNHEY and CDR2 is SVGAGI in the germline V gene. The length of the CDR3 is 14 residues. CDR3 DNA sequence: TGTGCCAGCAGTTACTACGACAGGGGCGAGACCCAGTACTTC. This gives the protein CASSYYDRGETQYF.

This clonotype was counted between two and nine times. The CDR3 loop reads CASSPDMAEQFF. The DNA for the CDR3 is TGCGCCAGCAGCCCTGACATGGCTGAGCAGTTCTTC. This rearrangement joins TRBV5-1 to TRBJ2-1, with D unclear. The CDR3 is 12 amino acids. CDR1 and CDR2 (germline): SGHRS, YFSETQ. The germline V and J ends were trimmed by 4 bases and 9 bases, with 11 bases remaining between them.

The chain carries TRBV27 and TRBJ1-2, with a tentative D call TRBD1 (6 bases). The CDR3 is 15 amino acids. Germline V lookup: CDR1 MNHEY, CDR2 SMNVEV (reference sequence). Trimming cost V 6 bases and J 1 base, with 15 bases left between them. CDR3 sequence reads: CASRKGDNFNYGYTF. DNA for the CDR3: TGTGCCAGCAGGAAGGGGGACAACTTTAACTATGGCTACACCTTC.

V usage is TRBV3-1 and J usage is TRBJ2-7, with D maybe TRBD1 (6 bases). CDR1 is LGHDT, CDR2 YNNKEL, per germline (reference sequence). V was clipped by 4 bases and J by 4 bases, with 11 bases between them. The CDR3 is made up of 13 amino acids. Here the CDR3 reads CASSPFQGYEQYF. The CDR3 DNA reads as TGTGCCAGCAGCCCCTTTCAGGGGTACGAGCAGTACTTC.

This clonotype was seen ten or more times. The J gene is TRBJ2-3, the V gene TRBV10-3, with TRBD2 identical over 12 bases. This CDR3 is 18 amino acids long. Germline assignment: CDR1 ENHRY and CDR2 SYGVKD. V shed 6 bases, J shed 5 bases, and the junction held 15 bases outside the gene matches. Here the CDR3 reads CAIRRLAGAPGSVDTQYF. The CDR3 DNA reads TGTGCCATCAGGAGACTAGCGGGGGCTCCTGGGTCGGTAGATACGCAGTATTTT.